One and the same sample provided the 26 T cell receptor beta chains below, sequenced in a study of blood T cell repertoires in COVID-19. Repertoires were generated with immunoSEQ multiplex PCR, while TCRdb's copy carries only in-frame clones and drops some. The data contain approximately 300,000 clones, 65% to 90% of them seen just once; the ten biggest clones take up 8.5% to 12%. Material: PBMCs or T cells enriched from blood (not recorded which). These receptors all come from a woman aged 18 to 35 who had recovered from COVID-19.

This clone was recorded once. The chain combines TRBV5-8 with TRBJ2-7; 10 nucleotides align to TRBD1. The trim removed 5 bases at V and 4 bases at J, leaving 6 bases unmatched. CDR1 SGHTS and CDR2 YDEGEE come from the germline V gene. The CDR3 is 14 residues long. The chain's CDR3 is CASRKPGQGYEQYF. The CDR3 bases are TGTGCCAGCAGAAAACCGGGACAGGGGTACGAGCAGTACTTC.

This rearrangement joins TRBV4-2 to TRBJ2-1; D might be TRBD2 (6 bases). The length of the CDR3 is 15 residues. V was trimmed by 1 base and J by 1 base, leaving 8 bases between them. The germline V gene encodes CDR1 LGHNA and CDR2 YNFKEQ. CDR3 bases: TGTGCCAGCAGCCAAGTAGCGGAGTCCTACAATGAGCAGTTCTTC. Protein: CASSQVAESYNEQFF.

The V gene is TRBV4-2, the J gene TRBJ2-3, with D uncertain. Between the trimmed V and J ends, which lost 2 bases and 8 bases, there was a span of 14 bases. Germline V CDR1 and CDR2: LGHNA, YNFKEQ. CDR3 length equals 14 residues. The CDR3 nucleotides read TGTGCCAGCAGCCAAACCTCGCTATCGGGTACGCAGTATTTT. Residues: CASSQTSLSGTQYF.

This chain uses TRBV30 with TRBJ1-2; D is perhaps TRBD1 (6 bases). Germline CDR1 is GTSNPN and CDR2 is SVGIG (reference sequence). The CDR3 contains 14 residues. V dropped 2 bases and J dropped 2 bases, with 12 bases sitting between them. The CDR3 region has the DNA TGTGCCTGGAGTCTAACAGGGTCGAACTATGGCTACACCTTC. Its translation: CAWSLTGSNYGYTF.

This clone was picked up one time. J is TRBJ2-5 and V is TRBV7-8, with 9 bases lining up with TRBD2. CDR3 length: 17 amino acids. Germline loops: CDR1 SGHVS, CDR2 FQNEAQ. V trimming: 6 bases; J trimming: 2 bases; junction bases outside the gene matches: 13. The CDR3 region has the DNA TGTGCCAGCAGTCCTCTCGGAGGGACTAGCCTTCAAGAGACCCAGTACTTC. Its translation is CASSPLGGTSLQETQYF.

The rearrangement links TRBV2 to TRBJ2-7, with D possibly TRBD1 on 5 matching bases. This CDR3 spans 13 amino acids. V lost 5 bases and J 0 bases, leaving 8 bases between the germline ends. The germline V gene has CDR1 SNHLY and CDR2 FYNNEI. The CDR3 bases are TGTGCCAGCAGTCCAGGGTTCTCCTACGAGCAGTACTTC. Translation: CASSPGFSYEQYF.

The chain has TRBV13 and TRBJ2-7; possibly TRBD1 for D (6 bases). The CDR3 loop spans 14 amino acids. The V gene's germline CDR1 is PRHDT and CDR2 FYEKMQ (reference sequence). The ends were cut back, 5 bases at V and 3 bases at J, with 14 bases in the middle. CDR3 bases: TGTGCCAGCAGCCCTAGGACAGAAGTCTACGAGCAGTACTTC. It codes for CASSPRTEVYEQYF.

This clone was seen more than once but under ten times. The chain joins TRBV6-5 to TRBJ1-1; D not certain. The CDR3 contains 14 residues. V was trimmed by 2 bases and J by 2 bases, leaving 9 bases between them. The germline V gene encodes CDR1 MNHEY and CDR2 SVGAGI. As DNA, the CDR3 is TGTGCCAGCAGTTACCAGGATGAAAACACTGAAGCTTTCTTT. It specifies CASSYQDENTEAFF.

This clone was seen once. CDR3 in amino acids: CASSLGQGGLNEKLFF. The DNA of the CDR3 is TGTGCCAGCAGTCTCGGACAGGGAGGCCTTAATGAAAAACTGTTTTTT. The chain carries TRBV2 and TRBJ1-4; TRBD1 matches at 8 bases. The CDR3 covers 16 residues. Germline assignment: CDR1 SNHLY and CDR2 FYNNEI. Losses at the gene ends were 5 bases for V and 4 bases for J; bases not matched to a gene: 9.

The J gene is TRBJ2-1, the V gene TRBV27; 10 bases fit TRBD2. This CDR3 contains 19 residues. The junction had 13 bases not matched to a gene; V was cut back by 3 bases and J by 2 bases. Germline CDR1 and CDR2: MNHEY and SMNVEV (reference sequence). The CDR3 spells CASSFIGLAGVGTYNEQFF. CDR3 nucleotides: TGTGCCAGCAGTTTTATAGGGCTAGCGGGAGTCGGCACCTACAATGAGCAGTTCTTC.

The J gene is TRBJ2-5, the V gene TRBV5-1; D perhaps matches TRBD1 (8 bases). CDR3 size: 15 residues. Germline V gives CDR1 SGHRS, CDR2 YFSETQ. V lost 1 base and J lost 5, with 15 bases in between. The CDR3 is CASSLTGGAMETQYF. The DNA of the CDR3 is TGCGCCAGCAGCTTGACAGGGGGGGCGATGGAGACCCAGTACTTC.

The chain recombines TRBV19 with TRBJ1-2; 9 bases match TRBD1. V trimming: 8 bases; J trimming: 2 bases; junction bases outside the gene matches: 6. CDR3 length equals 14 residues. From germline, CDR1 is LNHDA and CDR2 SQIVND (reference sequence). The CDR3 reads CASRRQGENYGYTF. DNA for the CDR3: TGTGCCAGTCGCCGACAGGGGGAAAACTATGGCTACACCTTC.

The CDR3 sequence is CASSPSGTMTMGNYGYTF. CDR3 nucleotide sequence: TGTGCCAGCAGCCCGTCCGGGACTATGACGATGGGGAACTATGGCTACACCTTC. V is TRBV7-9 and J is TRBJ1-2, with D possibly being TRBD1 (5 bases). This CDR3 is built from 18 residues. CDR1 SEHNR and CDR2 FQNEAQ come from the germline V gene (reference sequence). V was shortened by 5 bases and J by 2 bases, with 24 bases between the two germline ends.

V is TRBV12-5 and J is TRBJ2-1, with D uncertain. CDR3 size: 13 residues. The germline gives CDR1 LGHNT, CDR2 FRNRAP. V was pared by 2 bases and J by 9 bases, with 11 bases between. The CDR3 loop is CASGLFVRLEQFF. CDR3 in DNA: TGTGCTAGTGGTTTGTTTGTGAGGCTTGAGCAGTTCTTC.

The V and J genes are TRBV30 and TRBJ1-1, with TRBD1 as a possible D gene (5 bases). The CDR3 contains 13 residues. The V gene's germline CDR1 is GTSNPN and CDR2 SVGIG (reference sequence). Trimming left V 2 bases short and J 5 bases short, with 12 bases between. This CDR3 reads CAWSRWGETEAFF. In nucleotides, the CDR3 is TGTGCCTGGAGTAGGTGGGGGGAGACTGAAGCTTTCTTT.

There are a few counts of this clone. CDR3 in DNA: TGTGCCAGCAGCCTGCTGGGGGGAGGCAATCAGCCCCAGCATTTT. This gives the protein CASSLLGGGNQPQHF. This sequence joins TRBV7-8 and TRBJ1-5; tentative D call: TRBD1 (5 bases). The V gene lost 5 bases and the J gene lost 2 bases, with 13 bases spanning the gap. CDR1 is SGHVS, CDR2 FQNEAQ, per germline. The CDR3 totals 15 residues.

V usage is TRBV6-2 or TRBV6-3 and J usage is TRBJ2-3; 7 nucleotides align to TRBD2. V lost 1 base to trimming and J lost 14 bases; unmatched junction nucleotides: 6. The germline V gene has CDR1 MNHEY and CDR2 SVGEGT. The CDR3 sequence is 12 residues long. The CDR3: CASSYWAGERYF. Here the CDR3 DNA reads TGTGCCAGCAGTTACTGGGCGGGGGAGCGGTATTTT.

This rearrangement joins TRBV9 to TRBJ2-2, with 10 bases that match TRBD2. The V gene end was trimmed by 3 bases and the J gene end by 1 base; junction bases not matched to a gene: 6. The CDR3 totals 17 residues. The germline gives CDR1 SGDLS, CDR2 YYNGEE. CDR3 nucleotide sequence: TGTGCCAGCAGCGACCGGACTAGCGGAGAGAACACCGGGGAGCTGTTTTTT. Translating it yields CASSDRTSGENTGELFF.

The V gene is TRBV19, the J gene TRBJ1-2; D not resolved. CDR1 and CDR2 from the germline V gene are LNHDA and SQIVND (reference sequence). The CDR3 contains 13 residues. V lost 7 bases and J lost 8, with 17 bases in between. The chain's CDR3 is CASMGTLAGGYTF. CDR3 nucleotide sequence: TGTGCCAGTATGGGCACCCTGGCAGGAGGCTACACCTTC.

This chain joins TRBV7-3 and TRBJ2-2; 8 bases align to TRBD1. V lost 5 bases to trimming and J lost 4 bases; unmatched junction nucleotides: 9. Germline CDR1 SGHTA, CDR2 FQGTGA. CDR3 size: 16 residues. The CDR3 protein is CASSPPTGDITGELFF. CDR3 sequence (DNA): TGTGCCAGCAGCCCTCCGACAGGGGATATCACCGGGGAGCTGTTTTTT. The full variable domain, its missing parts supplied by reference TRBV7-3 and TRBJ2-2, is GAGVSQTPSNKVTEKGKYVELRCDPISGHTALYWYRQSLGQGPEFLIYFQGTGAADDSGLPNDRFFAVRPEGSVSTLKIQRTERGDSAVYLCASSPPTGDITGELFFGEGSRLTVL.

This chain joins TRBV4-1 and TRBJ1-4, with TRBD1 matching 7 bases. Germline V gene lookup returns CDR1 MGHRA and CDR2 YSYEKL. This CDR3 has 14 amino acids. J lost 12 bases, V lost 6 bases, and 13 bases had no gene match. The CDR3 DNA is TGCGCCAGCAGTACCATCTCGGGCAGGGGGGAACTGTTTTTT. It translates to CASSTISGRGELFF.

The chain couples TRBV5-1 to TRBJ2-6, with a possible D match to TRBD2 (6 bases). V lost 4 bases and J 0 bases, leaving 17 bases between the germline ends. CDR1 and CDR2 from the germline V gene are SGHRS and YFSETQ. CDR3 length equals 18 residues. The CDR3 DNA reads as TGCGCCAGCAGCACAAGGGACTTTGCCAACTCTGGGGCCAACGTCCTGACTTTC. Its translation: CASSTRDFANSGANVLTF.

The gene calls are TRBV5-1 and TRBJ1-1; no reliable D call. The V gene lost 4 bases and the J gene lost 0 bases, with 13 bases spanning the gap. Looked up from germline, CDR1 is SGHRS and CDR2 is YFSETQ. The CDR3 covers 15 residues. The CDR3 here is CASSLRPGLNTEAFF. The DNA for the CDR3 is TGCGCCAGCAGCCTGAGACCTGGGCTGAACACTGAAGCTTTCTTT.

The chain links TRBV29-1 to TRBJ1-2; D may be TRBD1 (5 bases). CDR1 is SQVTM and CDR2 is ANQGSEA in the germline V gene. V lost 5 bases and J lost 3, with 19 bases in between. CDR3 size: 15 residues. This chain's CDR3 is CSVHSYEQEDYGYTF. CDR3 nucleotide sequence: TGCAGCGTTCATTCTTACGAACAGGAAGACTATGGCTACACCTTC.

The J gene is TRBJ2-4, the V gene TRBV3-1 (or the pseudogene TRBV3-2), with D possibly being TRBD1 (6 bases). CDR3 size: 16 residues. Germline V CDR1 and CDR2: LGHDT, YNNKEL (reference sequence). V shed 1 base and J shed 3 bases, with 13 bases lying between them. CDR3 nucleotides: TGTGCCAGCAGCCAAGTGCTCGGGACATTCAAAAACATTCAGTACTTC. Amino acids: CASSQVLGTFKNIQYF.

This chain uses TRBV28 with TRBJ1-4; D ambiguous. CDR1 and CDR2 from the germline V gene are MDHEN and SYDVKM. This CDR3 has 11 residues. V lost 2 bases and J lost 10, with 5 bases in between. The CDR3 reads CASSLAGKLFF. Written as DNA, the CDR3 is TGTGCCAGCAGTTTAGCAGGAAAACTGTTTTTT.